This TCR beta chain was profiled in a study of cytomegalovirus exposure and HLA in healthy donors. The wider study: Among the roughly 370 genotyped donors, 65% to 90% were placed in the Caucasian-associated ancestry cluster.

J lost 3 bases, V lost 5 bases, and 7 bases had no gene match. Germline V lookup: CDR1 SGHTA, CDR2 FQGNSA. The length of the CDR3 is 15 residues. PCR was performed using 60 Vbeta and 13 Jbeta primers. Produced via immunoSEQ multiplex PCR; TCRdb's table is partial and in-frame only. The table records fewer than 110,000 clones, 77% of them present only once. Sequenced material: PBMCs. The source is a male donor in good health and CMV-seronegative. The rearrangement uses TRBV7-2 and TRBJ2-7; TRBD1 agrees at 10 bases. The CDR3 sequence: CASSVPGQGFYEQYF. The CDR3 coding sequence is TGTGCCAGCAGCGTACCGGGACAGGGGTTCTACGAGCAGTACTTC.